The 24 T cell receptor beta chains below were found in one sample sequenced in a study of blood T cells in healthy people across ages. Next came a second PCR, run for about 7 to 11 cycles, which used a sample-barcoded 5' primer along with a J-beta primer mix. MiXCR, applied by TCRdb to the 5' RACE reads, yields one record per CDR3 protein. The profile covers some 730,000 distinct CDR3 sequences, with 20% to 25% appearing a single time and about 22% taken by the ten largest. Sequenced input: blood. The receptors here all came from a man in his 70s in good health.

This chain joins TRBV12-3 or TRBV12-4 and TRBJ2-2; D is uncertain. The CDR3 spans 14 residues. The V end was cut by 6 bases, the J end by 0 bases, with 8 bases between. CDR3 sequence: CASRMGANTGELFF. The DNA for the CDR3 is TGTGCCAGCAGAATGGGCGCGAACACCGGGGAGCTGTTTTTT.

This chain uses TRBV29-1 with TRBJ2-7; TRBD2 aligns across 11 bases. CDR1 and CDR2 from the germline V gene are SQVTM and ANQGSEA. This CDR3 is 13 amino acids long. Losses at the gene ends were 7 bases for V and 6 bases for J; bases not matched to a gene: 8. CDR3 sequence reads: CSAVRLAGIEQYV. In DNA form, the CDR3 reads TGCAGCGCCGTGCGACTAGCGGGAATCGAGCAGTACGTC.

The genes are TRBV20-1 and TRBJ1-2; 7 bases line up with TRBD1. The germline V gene encodes CDR1 DFQATT and CDR2 SNEGSKA (reference sequence). The J segment lost 2 bases and the V segment lost 3 bases, leaving 3 bases of the junction unmatched. The CDR3 sequence is 13 residues long. The CDR3 coding sequence is TGCAGTGCTAGTGAGACAGGGAACTATGGCTACACCTTC. This encodes CSASETGNYGYTF.

The genes are TRBV6-5 and TRBJ2-4, with 8 bases lining up with TRBD1. The junction had 3 bases not matched to a gene; V was cut back by 5 bases and J by 0 bases. The CDR3 covers 15 residues. From germline, CDR1 is MNHEY and CDR2 SVGAGI. The CDR3 bases are TGTGCCAGCAGTCGGGGACAGGTAGCCAAAAACATTCAGTACTTC. Its translation is CASSRGQVAKNIQYF.

The sample holds a few counts of this clonotype. This chain connects TRBV7-2 to TRBJ2-7; D perhaps matches TRBD2 (6 bases). Trimming left V 3 bases short and J 5 bases short, with 14 bases between. The germline V gene encodes CDR1 SGHTA and CDR2 FQGNSA. CDR3 length equals 14 residues. The CDR3 DNA sequence: TGTGCCAGCAGCTTGGGACTCTTCAAGGACGAGCAGTACTTC. This translates into CASSLGLFKDEQYF.

The genes are TRBV4-3 and TRBJ2-5; 8 bases align to TRBD1. The CDR3 consists of 17 residues. J lost 1 base, V lost 0 bases, and 7 bases had no gene match. CDR1 is LGHNA and CDR2 is YSLEER in the germline V gene. The CDR3, as DNA: TGCGCCAGCAGCCAAGACCACTTCGGACAGGGCCAAGAGACCCAGTACTTC. Translating gives CASSQDHFGQGQETQYF.

This chain links TRBV12-3 or TRBV12-4 with TRBJ2-5; the D is unclear. V lost 3 bases, J lost 5 bases, and 7 bases lay in between. The CDR3 contains 12 residues. CDR3 residues: CASSFSPETQYF. The CDR3 DNA follows: TGTGCCAGCAGTTTTTCCCCGGAGACCCAGTACTTC.

V gene TRBV7-9 combines with J gene TRBJ1-1; a possible D gene is TRBD1 (5 bases). CDR3 length: 15 residues. V shed 1 base and J shed 4 bases, with 13 bases lying between them. Germline V gene sequence: CDR1 SEHNR, CDR2 FQNEAQ (reference sequence). The CDR3 loop reads CASSLDWGWGTEAFF. CDR3 nucleotide sequence: TGTGCCAGCAGCTTAGACTGGGGGTGGGGCACTGAAGCTTTCTTT.

This sequence joins TRBV29-1 and TRBJ2-7; 8 positions agree with TRBD1. V shed 4 bases, J shed 2 bases, and the junction held 4 bases outside the gene matches. The CDR3 loop spans 13 amino acids. Germline V lookup: CDR1 SQVTM, CDR2 ANQGSEA. CDR3 region: CSVVGTGAYEQYF. The DNA of the CDR3 is TGCAGCGTTGTCGGGACAGGCGCCTACGAGCAGTACTTC.

The V and J genes are TRBV5-1 and TRBJ1-2; D ambiguous. Germline V lookup: CDR1 SGHRS, CDR2 YFSETQ. The V end was cut by 6 bases, the J end by 2 bases, with 11 bases between. The CDR3 extends over 13 amino acids. The CDR3 reads CASIFESNYGYTF. DNA for the CDR3: TGCGCCAGCATCTTTGAAAGCAACTATGGCTACACCTTC.

This chain connects TRBV10-3 to TRBJ1-5; 9 positions match TRBD1. Germline V lookup: CDR1 ENHRY, CDR2 SYGVKD. V lost 3 bases, J lost 5 bases, and 14 bases stayed unmatched. The CDR3 contains 18 residues. CDR3 sequence (DNA): TGTGCCATCAGTGACAGACAGGGGGGTCGGACAGGCGATCAGCCCCAGCATTTT. Residues: CAISDRQGGRTGDQPQHF.

Many counts were recorded for this clonotype. The J gene is TRBJ1-3, the V gene TRBV7-6, with D maybe TRBD1 (5 bases). The CDR3 covers 15 residues. Between the trimmed V and J ends, which lost 5 bases and 3 bases, there was a span of 14 bases. Germline V gene data show CDR1 as SGHVS and CDR2 as FNYEAQ. CDR3 sequence (DNA): TGTGCCAGCAGCCTACAGGCGGCGGGTGGAAACACCATATATTTT. Protein product: CASSLQAAGGNTIYF.

The chain has TRBV6-2 or TRBV6-3 and TRBJ1-5, with 8 bases aligning to TRBD1. Germline V gives CDR1 MNHEY, CDR2 SVGEGT. This CDR3 spans 15 amino acids. The V and J ends lost 4 bases and 3 bases, in that order; junction bases with no gene match: 5. The CDR3 nucleotides are TGTGCCAGCAGTTCGACAGGGGCAATCAATCAGCCCCAGCATTTT. This gives the protein CASSSTGAINQPQHF.

There are a few counts of this clonotype. The chain is built from TRBV12-3 or TRBV12-4 and TRBJ2-1; D uncertain. The germline V and J ends were trimmed by 3 bases and 0 bases, with 12 bases remaining between them. The length of the CDR3 is 16 residues. Here the CDR3 reads CASSFDQLTSYNEQFF. The CDR3 DNA is TGTGCCAGCAGTTTTGATCAGCTAACCTCCTACAATGAGCAGTTCTTC.

This clonotype was picked up a small number of times. The CDR3, as DNA: TGTGCCAGCAGCCAACGGGACAATAATTCACCCCTCCACTTT. It is translated as CASSQRDNNSPLHF. V usage is TRBV3-1 and J usage is TRBJ1-6; D is perhaps TRBD1 (6 bases). The length of the CDR3 is 14 residues. Germline V gives CDR1 LGHDT, CDR2 YNNKEL (reference sequence). V was cut by 2 bases and J by 5 bases, with 7 bases left in between.

The chain couples TRBV12-3 or TRBV12-4 to TRBJ2-6, with D hard to call. Trimming left V 3 bases short and J 0 bases short, with 12 bases between. This CDR3 contains 17 residues. CDR3 in amino acids: CASSLIQSSSGANVLTF. Written as DNA, the CDR3 is TGTGCCAGCAGTTTGATACAGAGCAGCTCTGGGGCCAACGTCCTGACTTTC.

There are a few counts of this clonotype. V and J are TRBV5-1 and TRBJ2-3, with 11 positions matching TRBD2. CDR1 is SGHRS and CDR2 is YFSETQ in the germline V gene. V shed 3 bases, J shed 4 bases, and the junction held 4 bases outside the gene matches. The CDR3 is 15 residues long. The CDR3: CASSSGLAAADTQYF. The CDR3 nucleotides read TGCGCCAGCAGCTCGGGACTAGCGGCGGCAGATACGCAGTATTTT. The whole variable domain, remainder taken from reference TRBV5-1 and TRBJ2-3, is KAGVTQTPRYLIKTRGQQVTLSCSPISGHRSVSWYQQTPGQGLQFLFEYFSETQRNKGNFPGRFSGRQFSNSRSEMNVSTLELGDSALYLCASSSGLAAADTQYFGPGTRLTVL.

The genes are TRBV5-1 and TRBJ2-5; D possibly corresponds to TRBD1 (5 bases). The DNA end favors TRBJ2-1, so the J call may be wrong. The CDR3 is 14 amino acids. The germline gives CDR1 SGHRS, CDR2 YFSETQ. The CDR3 DNA reads as TGCGCCAGCAGCTTGGAATCTAGACACAGGGAGCAGTTCTTC. This sequence encodes CASSLESRHREQFF.

The rearrangement links TRBV29-1 to TRBJ1-2, with D possibly matching TRBD1 (5 bases). The CDR3 contains 13 residues. The germline CDR1 and CDR2 sequences are SQVTM and ANQGSEA. V was shortened by 1 base and J by 3 bases, with 9 bases between the two germline ends. The DNA of the CDR3 is TGCAGCGTTGAAGGCAGGGAACACTATGGCTACACCTTC. Amino acid sequence: CSVEGREHYGYTF.

This clonotype was seen a handful of times. V is TRBV3-1 and J is TRBJ2-7, with 9 bases matching TRBD2. The trim removed 0 bases at V and 1 base at J, leaving 7 bases unmatched. Germline V gives CDR1 LGHDT, CDR2 YNNKEL (reference sequence). The CDR3 contains 17 residues. The CDR3 coding sequence is TGTGCCAGCAGCCAAGAACGTCGGCGGGGGGGATCCTACGAGCAGTACTTC. Protein product: CASSQERRRGGSYEQYF.

This rearrangement joins TRBV7-8 to TRBJ2-3, with TRBD2 matching over 10 bases. This CDR3 spans 17 amino acids. The ends lost 5 bases at V and 1 base at J; junction bases unmatched: 9. Germline V gives CDR1 SGHVS, CDR2 FQNEAQ. Here the CDR3 DNA reads TGTGCCAGCAGCCCCCAGAGGCTAGCGGGAGGCACAGATACGCAGTATTTT. This gives the protein CASSPQRLAGGTDTQYF.

This clonotype showed up just a few times. V is TRBV24-1 and J is TRBJ2-7; 7 bases fit TRBD1. The V gene's germline CDR1 is KGHDR and CDR2 SFDVKD. The CDR3 sequence is 17 residues long. The V segment lost 0 bases and the J segment 2 bases; nucleotides outside the gene matches: 9. CDR3 in amino acids: CATSDLPGTVRTYEQYF. DNA for the CDR3: TGTGCCACCAGTGATTTGCCCGGGACAGTTCGAACCTACGAGCAGTACTTC.

The J gene is TRBJ2-1, the V gene TRBV20-1; D ambiguous. The CDR3 totals 16 residues. CDR1 DFQATT and CDR2 SNEGSKA come from the germline V gene (reference sequence). The germline V and J ends were trimmed by 3 bases and 7 bases, with 22 bases remaining between them. This chain's CDR3 is CSASTSANLGRNEQFF. For the CDR3, the DNA is TGCAGTGCTAGTACGTCAGCGAATTTAGGCAGGAATGAGCAGTTCTTC.

This clonotype was picked up many times. The J gene is TRBJ1-4, the V gene TRBV7-9, with 9 bases identical to TRBD1. V gave up 8 bases and J gave up 8 bases; unmatched junction bases: 6. This CDR3 has 13 amino acids. CDR1 is SEHNR, CDR2 FQNEAQ, per germline (reference sequence). The CDR3 sequence: CASGNRGREKLFF. DNA of the CDR3: TGTGCCAGCGGAAACAGGGGGCGGGAAAAACTGTTTTTT.